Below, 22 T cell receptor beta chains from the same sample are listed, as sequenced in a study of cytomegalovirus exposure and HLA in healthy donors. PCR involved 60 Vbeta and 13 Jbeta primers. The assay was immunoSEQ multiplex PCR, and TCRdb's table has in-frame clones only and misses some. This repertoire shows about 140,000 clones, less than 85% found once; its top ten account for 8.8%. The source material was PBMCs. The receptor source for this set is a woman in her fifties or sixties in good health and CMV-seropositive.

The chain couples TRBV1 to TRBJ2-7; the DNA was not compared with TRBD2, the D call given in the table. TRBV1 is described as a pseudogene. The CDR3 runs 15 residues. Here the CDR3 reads CTSSRPPPVFYEQYF. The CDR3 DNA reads TGCACCAGCAGCCGCCCTCCCCCGGTATTTTACGAGCAGTACTTC.

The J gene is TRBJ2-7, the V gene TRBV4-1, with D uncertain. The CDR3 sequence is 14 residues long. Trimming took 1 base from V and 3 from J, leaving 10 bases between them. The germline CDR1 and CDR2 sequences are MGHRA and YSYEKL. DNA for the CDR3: TGCGCCAGCAGCCAAGTCAATGCCGGCTACGAGCAGTACTTC. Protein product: CASSQVNAGYEQYF.

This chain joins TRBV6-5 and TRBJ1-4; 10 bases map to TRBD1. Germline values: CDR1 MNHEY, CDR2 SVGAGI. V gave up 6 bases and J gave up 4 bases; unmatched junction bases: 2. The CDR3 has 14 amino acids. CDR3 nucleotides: TGTGCCAGCAGGAGGACAGGGGGTAATGAAAAACTGTTTTTT. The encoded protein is CASRRTGGNEKLFF.

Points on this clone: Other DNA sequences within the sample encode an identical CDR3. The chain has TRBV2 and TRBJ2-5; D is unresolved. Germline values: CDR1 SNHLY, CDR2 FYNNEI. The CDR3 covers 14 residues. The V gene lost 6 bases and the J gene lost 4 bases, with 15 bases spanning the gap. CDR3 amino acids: CASRSMLARETQYF. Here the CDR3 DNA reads TGTGCCAGCAGATCCATGTTAGCAAGAGAGACCCAGTACTTC.

CDR3 nucleotide sequence: TGCGCCAGCAGCTTGGAACAGGGGGCACTGGGCGAGCAGTACTTC. As protein: CASSLEQGALGEQYF. The chain employs TRBV5-1 and TRBJ2-7; 9 positions match TRBD1. Germline V gene sequence: CDR1 SGHRS, CDR2 YFSETQ. Trimming at V came to 0 bases and at J to 6 bases, leaving 7 bases not matched to a gene. CDR3 length: 15 residues.

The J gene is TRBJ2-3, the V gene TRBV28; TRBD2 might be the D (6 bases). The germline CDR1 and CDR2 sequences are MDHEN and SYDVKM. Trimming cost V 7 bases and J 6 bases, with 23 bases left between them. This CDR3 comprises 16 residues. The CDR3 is CASTQRRDRNRDTQYF. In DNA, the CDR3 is TGTGCCAGCACTCAAAGGCGGGATCGAAATAGGGATACGCAGTATTTT.

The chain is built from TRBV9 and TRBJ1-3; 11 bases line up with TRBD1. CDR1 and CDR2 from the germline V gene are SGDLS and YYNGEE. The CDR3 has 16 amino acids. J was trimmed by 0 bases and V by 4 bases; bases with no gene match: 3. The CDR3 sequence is CASSRGQGASGNTIYF. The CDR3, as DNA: TGTGCCAGCAGCAGAGGACAGGGGGCCTCTGGAAACACCATATATTTT.

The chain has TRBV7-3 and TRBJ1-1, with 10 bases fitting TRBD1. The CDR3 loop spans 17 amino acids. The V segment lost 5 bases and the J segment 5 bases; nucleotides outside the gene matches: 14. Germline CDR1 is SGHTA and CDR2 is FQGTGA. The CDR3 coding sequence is TGTGCCAGCAGCACCCAGTCCCGGACAGGGGGGAAAACTGAAGCTTTCTTT. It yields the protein CASSTQSRTGGKTEAFF.

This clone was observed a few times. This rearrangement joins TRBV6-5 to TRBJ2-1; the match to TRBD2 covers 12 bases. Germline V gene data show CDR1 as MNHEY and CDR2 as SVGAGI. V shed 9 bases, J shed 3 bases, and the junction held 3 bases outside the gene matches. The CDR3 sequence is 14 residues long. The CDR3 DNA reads TGTGCCAGTTCTAGCGGGGGGGGCTACAATGAGCAGTTCTTC. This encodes CASSSGGGYNEQFF.

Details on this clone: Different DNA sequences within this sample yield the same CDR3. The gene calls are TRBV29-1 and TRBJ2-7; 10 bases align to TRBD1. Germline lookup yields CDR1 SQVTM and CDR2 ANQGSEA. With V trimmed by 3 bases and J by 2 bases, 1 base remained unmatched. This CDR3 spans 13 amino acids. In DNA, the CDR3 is TGCAGCGTTGAGGGACAGGGGACCTACGAGCAGTACTTC. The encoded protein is CSVEGQGTYEQYF.

CDR3 in DNA: TGTGCCAGCTCACCAGAGACCGGGTATCGCAATCAGCCCCAGCATTTT. Its protein is CASSPETGYRNQPQHF. V usage is TRBV18 and J usage is TRBJ1-5; no definite D call. The germline gives CDR1 KGHSH, CDR2 LQKENI. The CDR3 has 16 residues. V was trimmed by 2 bases and J by 2 bases, leaving 13 bases between them. Using reference TRBV18 and TRBJ1-5 for the parts outside the CDR3, the full variable domain is NAGVMQNPRHLVRRRGQEARLRCSPMKGHSHVYWYRQLPEEGLKFMVYLQKENIIDESGMPKERFSAEFPKEGPSILRIQQVVRGDSAAYFCASSPETGYRNQPQHFGDGTRLSIL.

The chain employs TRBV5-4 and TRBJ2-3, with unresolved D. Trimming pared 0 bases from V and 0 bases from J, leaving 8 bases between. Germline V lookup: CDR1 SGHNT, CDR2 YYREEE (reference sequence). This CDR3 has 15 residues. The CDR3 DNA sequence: TGTGCCAGCAGCTTGGTACAGTATAGCACAGATACGCAGTATTTT. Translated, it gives CASSLVQYSTDTQYF.

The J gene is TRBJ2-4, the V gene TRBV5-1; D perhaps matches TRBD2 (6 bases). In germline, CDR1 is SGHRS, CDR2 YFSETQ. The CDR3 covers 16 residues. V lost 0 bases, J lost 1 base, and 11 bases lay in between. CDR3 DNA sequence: TGCGCCAGCAGCTTGGTTGGGGAGGTGGCCAAAAACATTCAGTACTTC. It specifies CASSLVGEVAKNIQYF.

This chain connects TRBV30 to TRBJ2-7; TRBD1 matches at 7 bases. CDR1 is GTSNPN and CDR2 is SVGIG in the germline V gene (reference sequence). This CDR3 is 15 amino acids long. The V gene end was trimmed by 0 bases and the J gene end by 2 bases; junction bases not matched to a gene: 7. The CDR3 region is CAWSVLTGLPYEQYF. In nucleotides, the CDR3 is TGTGCCTGGAGTGTACTGACAGGGTTACCCTACGAGCAGTACTTC.

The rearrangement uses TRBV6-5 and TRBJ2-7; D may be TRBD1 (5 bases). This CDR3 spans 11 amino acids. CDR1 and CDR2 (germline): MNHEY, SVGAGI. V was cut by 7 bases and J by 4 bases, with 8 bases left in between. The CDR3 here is CASTDRYEQYF. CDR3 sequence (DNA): TGTGCCAGCACCGACAGATACGAGCAGTACTTC.

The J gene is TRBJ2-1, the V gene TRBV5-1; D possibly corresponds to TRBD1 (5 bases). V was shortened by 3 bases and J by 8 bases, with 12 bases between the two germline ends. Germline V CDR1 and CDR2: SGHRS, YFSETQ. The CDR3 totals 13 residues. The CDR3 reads CASSSQGWDEQFF. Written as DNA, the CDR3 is TGCGCCAGCAGCTCCCAGGGATGGGATGAGCAGTTCTTC.

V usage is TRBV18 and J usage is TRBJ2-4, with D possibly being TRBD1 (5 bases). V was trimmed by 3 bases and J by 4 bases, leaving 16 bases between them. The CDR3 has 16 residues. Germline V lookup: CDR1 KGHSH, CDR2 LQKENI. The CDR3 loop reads CASSPITDSAKNIQYF. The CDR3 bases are TGTGCCAGCTCACCCATTACCGACAGTGCAAAAAACATTCAGTACTTC.

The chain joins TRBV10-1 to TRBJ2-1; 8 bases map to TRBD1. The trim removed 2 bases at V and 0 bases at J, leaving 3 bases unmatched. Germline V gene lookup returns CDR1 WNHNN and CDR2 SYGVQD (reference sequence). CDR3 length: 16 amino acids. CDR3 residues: CASSELTGASYNEQFF. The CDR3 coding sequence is TGCGCCAGCAGTGAGCTGACAGGGGCCTCCTACAATGAGCAGTTCTTC.

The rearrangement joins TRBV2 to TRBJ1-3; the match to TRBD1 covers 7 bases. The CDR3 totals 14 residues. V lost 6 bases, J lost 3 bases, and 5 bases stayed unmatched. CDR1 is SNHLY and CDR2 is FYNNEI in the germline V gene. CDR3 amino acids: CASSNDRDGNTIYF. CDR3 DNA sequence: TGTGCCAGCAGCAATGACAGGGATGGAAACACCATATATTTT.

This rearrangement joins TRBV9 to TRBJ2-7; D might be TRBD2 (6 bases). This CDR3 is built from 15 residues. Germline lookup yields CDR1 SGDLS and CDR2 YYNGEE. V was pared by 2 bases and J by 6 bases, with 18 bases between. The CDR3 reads CASSVDGSDTGEQYF. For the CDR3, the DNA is TGTGCCAGCAGCGTGGACGGGAGCGATACGGGCGAGCAGTACTTC.

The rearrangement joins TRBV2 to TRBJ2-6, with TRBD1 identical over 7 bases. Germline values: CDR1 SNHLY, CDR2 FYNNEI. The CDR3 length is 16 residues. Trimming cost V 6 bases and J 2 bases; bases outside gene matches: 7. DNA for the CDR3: TGTGCCAGCAGCCGCGACAGGGCTGCTGGGGCCAACGTCCTGACTTTC. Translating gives CASSRDRAAGANVLTF.

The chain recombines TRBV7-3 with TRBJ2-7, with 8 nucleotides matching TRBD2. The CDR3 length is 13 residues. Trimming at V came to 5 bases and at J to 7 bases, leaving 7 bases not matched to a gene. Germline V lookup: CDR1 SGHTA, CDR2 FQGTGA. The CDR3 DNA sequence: TGTGCCAGCAGCCACGGGGGGGCCGGGGAGCAGTACTTC. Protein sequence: CASSHGGAGEQYF.